These 13 T cell receptor beta chains were sequenced from one sample in a study of cytomegalovirus exposure and HLA in healthy donors. This PCR relied on a set of 60 Vbeta primers and 13 Jbeta primers. Data came from immunoSEQ multiplex PCR; TCRdb stores just in-frame clones and leaves some out. The sample yields under 200,000 clones, around 82% seen once. Sequencing input: PBMCs. The source is a man between 45 and 60 years old in good health and CMV-seropositive.

V gene TRBV7-9 combines with J gene TRBJ2-1; D gene uncertain. Germline assignment: CDR1 SEHNR and CDR2 FQNEAQ (reference sequence). V gave up 2 bases and J gave up 15 bases, with 14 bases separating them. The CDR3 length is 12 residues. CDR3 residues: CASSLTAQSWFF. CDR3 bases: TGTGCCAGCAGCTTAACAGCCCAGTCGTGGTTCTTC.

This chain connects TRBV2 to TRBJ2-7; 10 positions agree with TRBD2. In germline, CDR1 is SNHLY, CDR2 FYNNEI. The CDR3 totals 14 residues. V dropped 2 bases and J dropped 3; count of bases not matched to a gene: 1. CDR3 in amino acids: CASSEQRGGYEQYF. The DNA of the CDR3 is TGTGCCAGCAGTGAACAGCGGGGGGGCTACGAGCAGTACTTC.

To note about this clone: One junction end does not reproduce the germline sequence, and a read error may be involved. The V gene is TRBV7-7, the J gene TRBJ2-3; 10 bases agree with TRBD1. The germline V gene encodes CDR1 SSHAT and CDR2 FNYEAQ (reference sequence). The CDR3 covers 14 residues. The CDR3 DNA is TGTGCTAGCAGTCAGACAGGGGGCTCAGATACGCAGTATTTT. It encodes CASSQTGGSDTQYF.

This rearrangement joins TRBV10-3 to TRBJ2-2; 15 positions agree with TRBD2. The CDR3 sequence is 16 residues long. V dropped 7 bases and J dropped 5; count of bases not matched to a gene: 5. Germline V gene sequence: CDR1 ENHRY, CDR2 SYGVKD. The CDR3 DNA follows: TGTGCCATCACCCCAGGACTAGCGGGGGGGACCGGGGAGCTGTTTTTT. This gives the protein CAITPGLAGGTGELFF.

The chain couples TRBV21-1 to TRBJ2-1; the table names TRBD2, a call not compared with the DNA. TRBV21-1 is tagged as a pseudogene. This CDR3 has 16 amino acids. CDR3 nucleotides: TGTGCCAGCAGCAAAGTACTAGCGGGGGGGTTGAATGAGCAGTTCTTC. It codes for CASSKVLAGGLNEQFF.

The genes are TRBV25-1 and TRBJ1-2; 10 positions match TRBD1. J lost 7 bases, V lost 6 bases, and 8 bases had no gene match. Per germline, CDR1 MGHDK and CDR2 SYGVNS. This CDR3 region has 14 residues. As DNA, the CDR3 is TGTGCCAGCAGGACAGGGGGCCTCTTTAGTGGCTACACCTTC. Translation gives CASRTGGLFSGYTF.

The chain is built from TRBV7-2 and TRBJ2-7; TRBD2 is a possible D gene (5 bases). The germline V and J ends were trimmed by 2 bases and 5 bases, with 7 bases remaining between them. Germline V gene sequence: CDR1 SGHTA, CDR2 FQGNSA. The CDR3 length is 12 residues. CDR3 region: CASSLIGDEQYF. The CDR3 DNA reads TGTGCCAGCAGCTTAATCGGGGACGAGCAGTACTTC. The full variable domain, rest sourced from reference TRBV7-2 and TRBJ2-7, is GAGVSQSPSNKVTEKGKDVELRCDPISGHTALYWYRQSLGQGLEFLIYFQGNSAPDKSGLPSDRFSAERTGGSVSTLTIQRTQQEDSAVYLCASSLIGDEQYFGPGTRLTVT.

The genes are TRBV4-2 and TRBJ2-2, with 12 bases fitting TRBD2. After removal of 1 base from V and 1 base from J, the junction contained 4 bases not matched to a gene. The CDR3 extends over 18 amino acids. The germline V gene has CDR1 LGHNA and CDR2 YNFKEQ. CDR3 residues: CASSQGASGGGNTGELFF. The CDR3 region has the DNA TGTGCCAGCAGCCAAGGGGCTAGCGGGGGGGGGAACACCGGGGAGCTGTTTTTT.

Only one count was recorded for this clone. The rearrangement joins TRBV10-3 to TRBJ1-1; weak D call: TRBD1 (6 bases). The length of the CDR3 is 13 residues. The germline gives CDR1 ENHRY, CDR2 SYGVKD. V was pared by 3 bases and J by 13 bases, with 18 bases between. The CDR3 reads CAISDPRQGKVFF. CDR3 coding DNA: TGTGCCATCAGTGACCCGAGGCAGGGGAAAGTTTTCTTT.

J is TRBJ2-3 and V is TRBV2, with 7 bases matching TRBD2. CDR3 size: 15 residues. Unmatched junction bases numbered 5, after V lost 1 base and J lost 4 bases. Per the germline V gene, CDR1 is SNHLY and CDR2 is FYNNEI. The CDR3 is CASSEEVTSADTQYF. The CDR3 region has the DNA TGTGCCAGCAGTGAAGAGGTTACTAGCGCAGATACGCAGTATTTT.

V and J are TRBV5-1 and TRBJ1-1; D is perhaps TRBD1 (6 bases). From germline, CDR1 is SGHRS and CDR2 YFSETQ. The CDR3 length is 13 residues. Trimming shortened V by 5 bases and J by 6 bases, and 14 bases separated the two germline ends. In DNA form, the CDR3 reads TGCGCCAGCAGGCCCCCTCAGGGGTCTGAAGCTTTCTTT. It translates to CASRPPQGSEAFF.

This clone was detected only once. The V gene is TRBV28, the J gene TRBJ1-5; 7 nucleotides line up with TRBD1. Looked up from germline, CDR1 is MDHEN and CDR2 is SYDVKM. The CDR3 has 15 residues. Losses at the gene ends were 4 bases for V and 5 bases for J; bases not matched to a gene: 8. CDR3 in DNA: TGTGCCAGCAGTTCCCAGGACAGGAACCATCAGCCCCAGCATTTT. Translation gives CASSSQDRNHQPQHF.

This clone was picked up one time. Written as DNA, the CDR3 is TGTGCCAGCAGTTACTCCGGGTTTCCCAACGAGCAGTACTTC. It specifies CASSYSGFPNEQYF. V usage is TRBV6-5 and J usage is TRBJ2-7; D not certain. V was clipped by 0 bases and J by 5 bases, with 11 bases between them. This CDR3 has 14 residues. Germline CDR1 and CDR2: MNHEY and SVGAGI.